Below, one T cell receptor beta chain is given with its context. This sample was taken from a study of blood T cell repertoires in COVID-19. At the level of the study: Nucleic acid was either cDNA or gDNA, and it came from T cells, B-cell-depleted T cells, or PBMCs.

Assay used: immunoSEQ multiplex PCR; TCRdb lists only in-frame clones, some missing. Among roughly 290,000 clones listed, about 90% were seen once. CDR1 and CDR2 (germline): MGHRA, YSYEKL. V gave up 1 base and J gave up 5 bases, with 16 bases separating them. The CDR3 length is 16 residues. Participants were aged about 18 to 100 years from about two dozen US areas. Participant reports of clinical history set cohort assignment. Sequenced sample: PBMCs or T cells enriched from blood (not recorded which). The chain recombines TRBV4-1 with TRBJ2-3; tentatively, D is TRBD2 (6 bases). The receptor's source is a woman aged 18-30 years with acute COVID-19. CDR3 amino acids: CASSQGLGGTIDTQYF. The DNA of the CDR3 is TGCGCCAGCAGCCAAGGCCTTGGCGGGACGATAGATACGCAGTATTTT.